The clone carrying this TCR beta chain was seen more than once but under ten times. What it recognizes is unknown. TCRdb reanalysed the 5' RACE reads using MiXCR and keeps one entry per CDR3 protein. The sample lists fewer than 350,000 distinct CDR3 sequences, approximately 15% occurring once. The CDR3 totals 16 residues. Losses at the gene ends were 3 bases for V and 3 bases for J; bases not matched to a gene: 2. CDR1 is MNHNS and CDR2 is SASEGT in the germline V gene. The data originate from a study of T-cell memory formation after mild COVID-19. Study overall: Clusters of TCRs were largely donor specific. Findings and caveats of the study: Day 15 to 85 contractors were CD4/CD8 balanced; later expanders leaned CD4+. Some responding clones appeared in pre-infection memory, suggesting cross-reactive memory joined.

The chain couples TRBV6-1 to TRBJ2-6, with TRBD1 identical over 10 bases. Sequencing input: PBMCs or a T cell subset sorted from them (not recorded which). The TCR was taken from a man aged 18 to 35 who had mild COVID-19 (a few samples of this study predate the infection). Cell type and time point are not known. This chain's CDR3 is CASSEGQGYGANVLTF. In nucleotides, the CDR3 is TGTGCCAGCAGTGAGGGACAGGGGTATGGGGCCAACGTCCTGACTTTC.